This record concerns one T cell receptor (beta chain) sequence. This record belongs to a study of blood T cell repertoires in COVID-19. Turning to the study itself: COVID-19 samples, acute and convalescent, were from the United States, Italy and Spain. In each case, the material was cDNA or gDNA derived from T cells, B-cell-depleted T cells, or PBMCs.

Germline CDR1 is SGHTA and CDR2 is FQGTGA. Trimming shortened V by 1 base and J by 0 bases, and 11 bases separated the two germline ends. This CDR3 has 16 amino acids. Per the study methods: Researchers report that nucleated cell counts were estimated from reference gene primer amplification. The repertoire was sequenced with immunoSEQ multiplex PCR; TCRdb's copy has only in-frame clones and lacks some. V, J and clone size are those of that table, while D and trimming were read from the DNA. The sample yields about 520,000 clones, roughly 88% seen once. Sequenced sample: peripheral blood. This chain connects TRBV7-3 to TRBJ2-3, with D maybe TRBD2 (5 bases). The TCR was taken from a human donor in a cohort sampled during active COVID-19. This CDR3 is CASSLIGDMSTDTQYF. CDR3 nucleotide sequence: TGTGCCAGCAGCTTAATCGGGGATATGAGCACAGATACGCAGTATTTT.